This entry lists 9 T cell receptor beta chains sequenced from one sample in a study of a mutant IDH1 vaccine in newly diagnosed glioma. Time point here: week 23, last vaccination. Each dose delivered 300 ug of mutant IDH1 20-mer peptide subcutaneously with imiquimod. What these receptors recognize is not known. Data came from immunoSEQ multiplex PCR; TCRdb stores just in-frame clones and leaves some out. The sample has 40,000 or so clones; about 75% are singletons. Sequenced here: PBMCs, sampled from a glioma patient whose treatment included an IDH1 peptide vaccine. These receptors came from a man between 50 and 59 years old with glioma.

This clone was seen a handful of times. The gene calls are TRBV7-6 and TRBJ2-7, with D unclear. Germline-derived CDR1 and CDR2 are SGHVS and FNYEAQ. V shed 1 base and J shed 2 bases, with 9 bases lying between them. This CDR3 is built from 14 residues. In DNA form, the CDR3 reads TGTGCCAGCAGCTTAGGTGGCACGGCCTACGAGCAGTACTTC. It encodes CASSLGGTAYEQYF.

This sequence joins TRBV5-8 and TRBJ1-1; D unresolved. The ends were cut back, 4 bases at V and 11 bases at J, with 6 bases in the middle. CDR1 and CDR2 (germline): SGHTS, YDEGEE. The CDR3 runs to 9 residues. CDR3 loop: CASSRDAFF. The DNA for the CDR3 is TGTGCCAGCAGCCGGGATGCTTTCTTT.

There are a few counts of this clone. The CDR3 reads CASGTGGTEAFF. In DNA form, the CDR3 reads TGTGCCTCGGGAACAGGGGGCACTGAAGCTTTCTTT. This rearrangement joins TRBV9 to TRBJ1-1; 8 positions match TRBD1. With V trimmed by 10 bases and J by 4 bases, 6 bases remained unmatched. Per germline, CDR1 SGDLS and CDR2 YYNGEE. CDR3 size: 12 residues.

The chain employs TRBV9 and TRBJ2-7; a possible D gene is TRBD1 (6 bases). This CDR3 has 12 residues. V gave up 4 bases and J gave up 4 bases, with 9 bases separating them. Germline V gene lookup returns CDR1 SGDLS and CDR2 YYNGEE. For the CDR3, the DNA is TGTGCCAGCAGCCCCCAGGGGTACGAGCAGTACTTC. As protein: CASSPQGYEQYF. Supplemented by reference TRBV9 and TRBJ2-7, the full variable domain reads DSGVTQTPKHLITATGQRVTLRCSPRSGDLSVYWYQQSLDQGLQFLIQYYNGEERAKGNILERFSAQQFPDLHSELNLSSLELGDSALYFCASSPQGYEQYFGPGTRLTVT.

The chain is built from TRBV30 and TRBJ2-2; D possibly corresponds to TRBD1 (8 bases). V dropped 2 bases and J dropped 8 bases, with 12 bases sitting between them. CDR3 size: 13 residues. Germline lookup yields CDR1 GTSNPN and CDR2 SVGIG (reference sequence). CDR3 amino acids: CAWSTGGGGELFF. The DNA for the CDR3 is TGTGCCTGGAGTACAGGGGGAGGGGGGGAGCTGTTTTTT.

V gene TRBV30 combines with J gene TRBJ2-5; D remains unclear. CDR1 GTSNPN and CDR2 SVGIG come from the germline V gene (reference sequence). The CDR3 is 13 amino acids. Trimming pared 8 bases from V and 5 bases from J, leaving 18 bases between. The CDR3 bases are TGTGCCCATTCCCCTAAGGCGCGGGAGACCCAGTACTTC. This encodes CAHSPKARETQYF.

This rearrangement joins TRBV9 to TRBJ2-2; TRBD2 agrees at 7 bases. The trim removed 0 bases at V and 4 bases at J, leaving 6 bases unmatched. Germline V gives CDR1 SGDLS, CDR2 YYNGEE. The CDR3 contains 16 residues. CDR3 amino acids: CASSVGLADLTGELFF. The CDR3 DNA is TGTGCCAGCAGCGTAGGTCTAGCGGATCTCACCGGGGAGCTGTTTTTT.

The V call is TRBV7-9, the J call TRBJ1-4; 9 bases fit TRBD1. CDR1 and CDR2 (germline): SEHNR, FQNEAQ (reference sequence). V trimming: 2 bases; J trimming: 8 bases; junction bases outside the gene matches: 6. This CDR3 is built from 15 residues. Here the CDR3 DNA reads TGTGCCAGCAGCTTATCGGACAGGGGTTTGGAAAAACTGTTTTTT. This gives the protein CASSLSDRGLEKLFF.

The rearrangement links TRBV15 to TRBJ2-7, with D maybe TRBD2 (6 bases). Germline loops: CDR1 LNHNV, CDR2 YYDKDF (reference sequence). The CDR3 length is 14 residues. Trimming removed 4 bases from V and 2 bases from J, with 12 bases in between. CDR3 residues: CATSNLGGTYEQYF. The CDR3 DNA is TGTGCCACCAGCAACCTCGGGGGAACCTACGAGCAGTACTTC.